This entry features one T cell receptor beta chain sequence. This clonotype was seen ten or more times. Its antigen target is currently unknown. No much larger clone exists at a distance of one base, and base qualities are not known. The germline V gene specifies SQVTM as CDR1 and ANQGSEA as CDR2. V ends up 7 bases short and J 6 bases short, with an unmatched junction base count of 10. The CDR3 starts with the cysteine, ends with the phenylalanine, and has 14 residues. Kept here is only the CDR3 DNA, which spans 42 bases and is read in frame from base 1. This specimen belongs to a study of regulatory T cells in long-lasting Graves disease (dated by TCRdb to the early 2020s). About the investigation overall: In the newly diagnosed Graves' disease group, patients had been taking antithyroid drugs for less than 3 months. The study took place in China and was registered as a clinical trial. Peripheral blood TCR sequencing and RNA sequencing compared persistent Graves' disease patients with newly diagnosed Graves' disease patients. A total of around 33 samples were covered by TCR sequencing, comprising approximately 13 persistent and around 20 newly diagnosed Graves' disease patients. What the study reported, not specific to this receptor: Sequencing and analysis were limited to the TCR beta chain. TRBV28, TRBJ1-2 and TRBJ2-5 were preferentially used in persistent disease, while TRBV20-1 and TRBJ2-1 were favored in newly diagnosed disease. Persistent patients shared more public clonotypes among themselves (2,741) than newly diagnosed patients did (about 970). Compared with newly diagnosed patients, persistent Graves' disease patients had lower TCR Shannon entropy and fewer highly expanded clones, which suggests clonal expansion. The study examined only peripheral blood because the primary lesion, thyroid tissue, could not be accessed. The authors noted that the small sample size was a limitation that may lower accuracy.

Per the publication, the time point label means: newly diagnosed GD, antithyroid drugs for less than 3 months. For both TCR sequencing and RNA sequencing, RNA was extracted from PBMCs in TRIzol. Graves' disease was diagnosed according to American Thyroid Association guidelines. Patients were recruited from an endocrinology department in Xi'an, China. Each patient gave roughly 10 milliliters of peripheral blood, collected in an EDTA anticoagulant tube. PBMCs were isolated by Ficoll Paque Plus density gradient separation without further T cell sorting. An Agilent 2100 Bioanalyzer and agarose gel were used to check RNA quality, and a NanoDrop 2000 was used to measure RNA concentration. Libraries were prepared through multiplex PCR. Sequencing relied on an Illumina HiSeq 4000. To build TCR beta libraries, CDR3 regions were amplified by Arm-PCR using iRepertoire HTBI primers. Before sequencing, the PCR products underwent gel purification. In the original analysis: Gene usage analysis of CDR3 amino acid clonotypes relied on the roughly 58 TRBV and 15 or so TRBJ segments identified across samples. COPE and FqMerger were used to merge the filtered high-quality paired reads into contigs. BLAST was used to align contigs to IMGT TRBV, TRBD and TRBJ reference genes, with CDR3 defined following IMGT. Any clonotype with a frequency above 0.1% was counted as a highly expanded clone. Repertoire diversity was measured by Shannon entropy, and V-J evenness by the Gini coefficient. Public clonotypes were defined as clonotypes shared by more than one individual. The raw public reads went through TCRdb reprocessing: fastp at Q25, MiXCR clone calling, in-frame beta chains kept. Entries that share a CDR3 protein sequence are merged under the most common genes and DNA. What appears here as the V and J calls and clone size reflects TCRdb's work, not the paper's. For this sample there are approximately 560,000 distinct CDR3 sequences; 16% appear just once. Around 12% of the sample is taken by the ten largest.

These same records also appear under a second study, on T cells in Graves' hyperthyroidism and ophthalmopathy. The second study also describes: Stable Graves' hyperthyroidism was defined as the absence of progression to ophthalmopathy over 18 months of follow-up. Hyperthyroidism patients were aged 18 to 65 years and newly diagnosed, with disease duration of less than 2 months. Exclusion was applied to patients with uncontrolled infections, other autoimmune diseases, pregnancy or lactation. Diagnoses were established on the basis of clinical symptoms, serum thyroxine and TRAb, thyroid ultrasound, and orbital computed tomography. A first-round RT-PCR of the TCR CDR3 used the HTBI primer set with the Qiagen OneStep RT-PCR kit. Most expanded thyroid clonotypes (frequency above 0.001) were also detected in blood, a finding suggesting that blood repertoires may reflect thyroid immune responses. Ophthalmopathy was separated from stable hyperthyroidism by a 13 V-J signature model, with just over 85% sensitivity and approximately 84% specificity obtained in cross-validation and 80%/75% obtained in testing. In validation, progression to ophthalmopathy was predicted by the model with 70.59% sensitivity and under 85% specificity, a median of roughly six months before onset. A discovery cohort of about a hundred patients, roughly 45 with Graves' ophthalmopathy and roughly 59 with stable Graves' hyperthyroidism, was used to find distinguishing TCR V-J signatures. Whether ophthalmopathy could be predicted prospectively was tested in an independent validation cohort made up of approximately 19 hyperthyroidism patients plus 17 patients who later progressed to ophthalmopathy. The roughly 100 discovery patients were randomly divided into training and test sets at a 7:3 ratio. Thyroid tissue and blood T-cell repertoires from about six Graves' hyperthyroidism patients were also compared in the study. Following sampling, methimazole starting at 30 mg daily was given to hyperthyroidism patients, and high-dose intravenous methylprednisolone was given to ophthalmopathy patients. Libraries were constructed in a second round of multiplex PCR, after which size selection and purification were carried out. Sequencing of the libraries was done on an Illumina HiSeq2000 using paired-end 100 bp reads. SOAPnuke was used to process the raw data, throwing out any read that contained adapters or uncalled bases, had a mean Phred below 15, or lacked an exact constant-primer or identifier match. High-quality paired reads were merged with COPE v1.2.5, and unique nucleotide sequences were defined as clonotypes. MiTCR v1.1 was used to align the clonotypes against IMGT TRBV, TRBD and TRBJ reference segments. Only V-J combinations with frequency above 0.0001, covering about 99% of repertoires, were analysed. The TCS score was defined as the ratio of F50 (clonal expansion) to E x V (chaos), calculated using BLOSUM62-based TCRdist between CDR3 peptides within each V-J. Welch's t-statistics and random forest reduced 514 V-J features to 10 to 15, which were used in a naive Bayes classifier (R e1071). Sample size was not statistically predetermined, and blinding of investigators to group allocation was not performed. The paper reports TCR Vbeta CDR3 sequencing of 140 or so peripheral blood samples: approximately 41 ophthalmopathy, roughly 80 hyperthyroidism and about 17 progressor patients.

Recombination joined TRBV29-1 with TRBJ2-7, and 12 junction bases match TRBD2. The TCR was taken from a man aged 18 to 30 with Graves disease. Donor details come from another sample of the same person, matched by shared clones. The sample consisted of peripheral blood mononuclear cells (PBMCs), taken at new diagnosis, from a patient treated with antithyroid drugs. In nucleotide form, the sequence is TGCAGCGGCAGACTAGCGGGAGACAGCAGCGAGCAGTACTTC. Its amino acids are CSGRLAGDSSEQYF.